Listed below are T cell receptor beta chains from one sample, sequenced in a study of blood T cell repertoires in COVID-19. Using immunoSEQ multiplex PCR, the repertoire was profiled, and TCRdb retains in-frame clones only, with some absent. Of roughly 340,000 clones listed, 85% to 90% are singletons. The sequenced material came from peripheral blood. The receptor set was obtained from a woman aged 50 to 60 with COVID-19, enrolled during active disease. The CDR3 runs from the conserved cysteine through the conserved F or W. Fields, in order: CDR3 protein, CDR3 DNA, clone size, D gene, J gene, V gene. D genes are given only for firm matches. Clone size is given for some rows only: seen once, a few or many times, or a class if the clone is expanded.

CDR3aa: CASSSPMTSGSYNEQFF
CDR3nt: TGTGCCAGCAGCTCTCCCATGACTAGCGGTTCCTACAATGAGCAGTTCTTC
abundance: few
d_gene: TRBD2
j_gene: TRBJ2-1
v_gene: TRBV5-4

CDR3aa: CASGPGTGFDNEKLFF
CDR3nt: TGTGCCAGCGGTCCCGGGACAGGGTTCGACAATGAAAAACTGTTTTTT
abundance: NA
d_gene: TRBD1
j_gene: TRBJ1-4
v_gene: TRBV6-6

CDR3aa: CASSQVPGHTNNEQFF
CDR3nt: TGTGCCAGCAGCCAAGTACCGGGTCATACAAACAATGAGCAGTTCTTC
abundance: NA
d_gene: NA
j_gene: TRBJ2-1
v_gene: TRBV3-1/TRBV3-2

CDR3aa: CASSPQTQSGNTIYF
CDR3nt: TGTGCCAGCAGCCCTCAGACACAATCTGGAAACACCATATATTTT
abundance: NA
d_gene: NA
j_gene: TRBJ1-3
v_gene: TRBV9

CDR3aa: CASSQLGLAEETQYF
CDR3nt: TGTGCCAGCAGCCAACTGGGACTAGCGGAAGAGACCCAGTACTTC
abundance: NA
d_gene: TRBD2
j_gene: TRBJ2-5
v_gene: TRBV6-4

CDR3aa: CASSQTFDSNYGYTF
CDR3nt: TGCGCCAGCAGCCAAACTTTTGACAGCAATTATGGCTACACCTTC
abundance: NA
d_gene: NA
j_gene: TRBJ1-2
v_gene: TRBV4-1

CDR3aa: CASTWDRGYGYTF
CDR3nt: TGCGCCAGCACCTGGGACAGGGGCTATGGCTACACCTTC
abundance: NA
d_gene: TRBD1
j_gene: TRBJ1-2
v_gene: TRBV10-2

CDR3aa: CASSLARNSPLHF
CDR3nt: TGTGCCAGCAGCTTAGCGAGGAATTCACCCCTCCACTTT
abundance: few
d_gene: NA
j_gene: TRBJ1-6
v_gene: TRBV7-9

CDR3aa: CASSLSSGSYEQYF
CDR3nt: TGTGCCAGCTCCCTTTCCTCAGGGTCCTACGAGCAGTACTTC
abundance: NA
d_gene: NA
j_gene: TRBJ2-7
v_gene: TRBV25-1

CDR3aa: CASSLTAGAYEQYF
CDR3nt: TGTGCCAGCAGCTTAACAGCAGGGGCCTACGAGCAGTACTTC
abundance: NA
d_gene: NA
j_gene: TRBJ2-7
v_gene: TRBV7-3

CDR3aa: CASRGTSGRAGQETQYF
CDR3nt: TGTGCCAGCAGAGGGACTAGCGGGAGGGCCGGCCAAGAGACCCAGTACTTC
abundance: NA
d_gene: TRBD2
j_gene: TRBJ2-5
v_gene: TRBV7-9

CDR3aa: CASSRDRADEKLFF
CDR3nt: TGTGCCAGCAGCCGGGACAGGGCGGACGAAAAACTGTTTTTT
abundance: NA
d_gene: TRBD1
j_gene: TRBJ1-4
v_gene: TRBV7-9

CDR3aa: CASIRNTGELFF
CDR3nt: TGTGCCAGCATCAGAAACACCGGGGAGCTGTTTTTT
abundance: few
d_gene: NA
j_gene: TRBJ2-2
v_gene: TRBV12-3/TRBV12-4

CDR3aa: CASSVLAGIDEQFF
CDR3nt: TGTGCCAGCTCAGTTTTAGCGGGGATTGATGAGCAGTTCTTC
abundance: NA
d_gene: TRBD2
j_gene: TRBJ2-1
v_gene: TRBV18

CDR3aa: CASSPSQAVGNSPLHF
CDR3nt: TGTGCCAGCTCACCATCACAGGCGGTGGGTAATTCACCCCTCCACTTT
abundance: NA
d_gene: NA
j_gene: TRBJ1-6
v_gene: TRBV18